This entry concerns a single TCR beta chain. The antigen is unknown. The record originates from a study of OX40 agonist ivuxolimab in advanced cancers. Background on the study: Patients with hepatocellular carcinoma, melanoma, renal cell or head and neck cancer made up the dose-escalation patients. Earlier treatment with anti-PD-1, anti-PD-L1 or anti-CTLA-4 was permitted, and approximately 38% had received some.

Study-level points and caveats: Averaged across samples, CD8+ T cells carried more expanded clones than CD4+ did. It was also the case that some nonresponders had low normalized T-cell clonal expansion.

Only in-frame clones appear in the TCRdb table, and some are missing; sequencing was by immunoSEQ multiplex PCR. The sample lists about 52,000 clones, about 82% seen once, with around 3.9% in the top ten. The receptor comes from an adult with an advanced solid tumor such as melanoma, head and neck, liver or kidney cancer. The specimen was CD4+ or CD8+ T cells sorted from blood, collected in a trial of the OX40 agonist ivuxolimab.

In DNA form, the CDR3 reads TGCGCCAGCAGCTTGGGGGACACCTACACTGAAGCTTTCTTT. It translates to CASSLGDTYTEAFF. The gene calls are TRBV5-1 and TRBJ1-1; weak D call: TRBD1 (6 bases). Trimming took off 0 bases at V and 3 bases at J, with 9 bases between the two ends. From germline, CDR1 is SGHRS and CDR2 YFSETQ. This CDR3 has 14 amino acids.